These T cell receptor beta chains were read from a single sample in a study of shared clonotypes between healthy human individuals. Only in-frame clones appear in the TCRdb table, and some are missing; sequencing was by immunoSEQ multiplex PCR. The repertoire holds some 1,100,000 clones, with approximately 80% as singletons. The sample consisted of memory CD4+ T cells from PBMCs. The source of these receptors is a man between 18 and 29 years old in good health. Some clones in this sample may be carry-over from other donors' samples. Both conserved end residues are part of each CDR3. D genes are given only for firm matches. The size entry is marked missing in some rows and otherwise reads once, few, many or a size class.

-,-,TRBV28,TRBJ1-2,TGTGCCAGCAGTCTAGCCGGGACTTCGGGGTATGGCTACACCTTC,CASSLAGTSGYGYTF
-,TRBD1,TRBV27,TRBJ1-2,TGTGCCAGCAGTTTCATACAGGGGTATGGCTACACCTTC,CASSFIQGYGYTF
-,-,TRBV9,TRBJ2-1,TGTGCCAGCAGCGTAGAGTTGGTTCGGGAGCAGTTCTTC,CASSVELVREQFF
-,TRBD2,TRBV18,TRBJ2-1,TGTGCCAGCTCACCTACTAGCGGCGACAATGAGCAGTTCTTC,CASSPTSGDNEQFF
-,-,TRBV29-1,TRBJ1-2,TGCAGCGTCGTTGACAGGAACTATGGCTACACCTTC,CSVVDRNYGYTF
-,-,TRBV11-3,TRBJ2-5,TGTGCCAGCAGCTTAGAGAGGACGGCCAAGCAGTACTTC,CASSLERTAKQYF
once,TRBD1,TRBV28,TRBJ1-3,TGTGCCAGCGGCGGGCTAACAGGGGCTGGAAACACCATATATTTT,CASGGLTGAGNTIYF
once,-,TRBV5-1,TRBJ2-3,TGCGCCAGCAGCTTGGCCTCGACGAGCACAGATACGCAGTATTTT,CASSLASTSTDTQYF
-,TRBD1,TRBV5-1,TRBJ1-4,TGCGCCAGCAGTTGGGAGGGACAGCCTAATGAAAAACTGTTTTTT,CASSWEGQPNEKLFF
once,-,TRBV7-2,TRBJ2-2,TGTGCCAGCAGCCCCCGTCCGGACCGGGAGCTGTTTTTT,CASSPRPDRELFF
-,-,TRBV14,TRBJ2-5,TGTGCCAGCAGCCAAGAGTGGACGGTCCAGTACTTC,CASSQEWTVQYF
-,TRBD2,TRBV5-1,TRBJ2-7,TGCGCCAGCAGCTTGTTAACTAGCGGAAACTACGAGCAGTACTTC,CASSLLTSGNYEQYF
many,-,TRBV5-1,TRBJ1-1,TGCGCCAGCAGCTTTAAGGAAGGGAACTTGAACACTGAAGCTTTCTTT,CASSFKEGNLNTEAFF
-,-,TRBV2,TRBJ2-5,TGTGCCAGCAGTGAAGCGATTGGGGGAGAGACCCAGTACTTC,CASSEAIGGETQYF
-,TRBD2,TRBV30,TRBJ2-3,TGTGCCGGCAATAGCGGGAAAACAGATACGCAGTATTTT,CAGNSGKTDTQYF
-,-,TRBV25-1,TRBJ1-1,TGTGCCAGCAGTGAATCGGGGGGCCGGAACACTGAAGCTTTCTTT,CASSESGGRNTEAFF
-,TRBD2,TRBV4-2,TRBJ2-5,TGTGCCAGCAGCCGCCTAGCGGAGGCCCGGGAGACCCAGTACTTC,CASSRLAEARETQYF
-,TRBD1,TRBV5-1,TRBJ2-3,TGCGCCAGCAGCTTACAGGGGGCAGGGGATACGCAGTATTTT,CASSLQGAGDTQYF
-,-,TRBV7-2,TRBJ2-3,TGTGCCAGCAGCCGGTCTGGGGATACGCAGTATTTT,CASSRSGDTQYF
-,-,TRBV2,TRBJ2-3,TGTGCCAGCAGCTTAGGGGGGGATACGCAGTATTTT,CASSLGGDTQYF
-,-,TRBV6-5,TRBJ1-1,TGTGCCAGCAGTTACGGGCAGGGGAAGACTGAAGCTTTCTTT,CASSYGQGKTEAFF
-,TRBD1,TRBV7-2,TRBJ2-1,TGTGCCAGCAGCTCGAGCTACAGGGGTGAGCAGTTCTTC,CASSSSYRGEQFF
-,TRBD2,TRBV11-2,TRBJ2-3,TGTGCCAGCAGCTTAGTTAGTTGGGGGGGGACGCAGTATTTT,CASSLVSWGGTQYF
-,TRBD1,TRBV15,TRBJ2-5,TGTGCCACCAGCCGAGAGGGGGCCCTCGGGGTCCGCCCAGCTCCGTACTTC,CATSREGALGVRPAPYF
-,-,TRBV28,TRBJ1-1,TGTGCCAGCAGCTACGGCACGGGAGCTTTCTTT,CASSYGTGAFF
-,-,TRBV9,TRBJ2-2,TGTGCCAGCAGCGTAGATTGGAGTGGGGAGCTGTTTTTT,CASSVDWSGELFF
-,-,TRBV28,TRBJ1-5,TGTGCCAGCAGTTTTTCCGGACAAGGCAATCAGCCCCAGCATTTT,CASSFSGQGNQPQHF
-,TRBD2,TRBV27,TRBJ2-1,TGTGCCAGCAGTTTGGGGACTAGCAGGGATGAGCAGTTCTTC,CASSLGTSRDEQFF
-,-,TRBV13,TRBJ2-7,TGTGCCAGCAGCCCCCCCCCGACCCGGCGGACTACCTACGAGCAGTACTTC,CASSPPPTRRTTYEQYF
-,TRBD1,TRBV7-9,TRBJ1-6,TGTGCCAGCAGCCCGGACAGGAGAAATAATTCACCCCTCCACTTT,CASSPDRRNNSPLHF
-,-,TRBV6-5,TRBJ2-7,TGTGCCAGCAGAAGGGGACCCTACGAGCAGTACTTC,CASRRGPYEQYF
-,-,TRBV29-1,TRBJ1-4,TGCAGCGTGGCGACAGGTTTGGCAACTAATGAAAAACTGTTTTTT,CSVATGLATNEKLFF
-,TRBD2,TRBV9,TRBJ2-1,TGTGCCAGCAGCGCTCGACTAGCGGGACAGGGCTTCAATGAGCAGTTCTTC,CASSARLAGQGFNEQFF
-,TRBD2,TRBV11-2,TRBJ2-5,TGTGCCAGCAGCCCCCCCGGGGTAGCGGGAGTGAAGACCCAGTACTTC,CASSPPGVAGVKTQYF
-,-,TRBV29-1,TRBJ2-5,TGCAGCGTTGAAGATGAGAGGCGGGAAGAGACCCAGTACTTC,CSVEDERREETQYF
-,-,TRBV5-4,TRBJ2-3,TGTGCCAGCAGCCTAGACGGGACTTCCGCAGATACGCAGTATTTT,CASSLDGTSADTQYF
few,-,TRBV28,TRBJ2-5,TGTGCCAGCATTGGGCTCGATGAGACCCAGTACTTC,CASIGLDETQYF
-,-,TRBV11-2,TRBJ1-1,TGTGCCAGCAGCTTTAGGGTCAGTATGAACACTGAAGCTTTCTTT,CASSFRVSMNTEAFF
-,-,TRBV6-1,TRBJ2-7,TGTGCCAGCAGTGAAGCTTACAGGAGCTCCTACGAGCAGTACTTC,CASSEAYRSSYEQYF
-,TRBD1,TRBV5-1,TRBJ2-7,TGCGCCAGCAGCAAGGGACAGGGAGGCGAGCAGTACTTC,CASSKGQGGEQYF
-,-,TRBV18,TRBJ2-1,TGTGCCAGCTCGGGGGGGGCCGACTCCTACAATGAGCAGTTCTTC,CASSGGADSYNEQFF
-,-,TRBV7-9,TRBJ1-1,TGTGCCAGCAGCTCCAGGGTCACTGAAGCTTTCTTT,CASSSRVTEAFF
once,-,TRBV28,TRBJ1-5,TGTGCCAGCAGTTACATAGGTGGCAGGGGTAGCAATCAGCCCCAGCATTTT,CASSYIGGRGSNQPQHF
-,-,TRBV4-2,TRBJ2-7,TGTGCCAGCAGCCTATTAGGGTTCCCCGAGCAGTACTTC,CASSLLGFPEQYF
-,-,TRBV6-5,TRBJ2-7,TGTGCCAGCAGTTACTCCCGGGGTACCTACGAGCAGTACTTC,CASSYSRGTYEQYF
-,-,TRBV6-5,TRBJ1-2,TGTGCCAGCAGTTACGACCGGTACTATGGCTACACCTTC,CASSYDRYYGYTF
-,TRBD1,TRBV2,TRBJ2-2,TGTGCCAGCAAGAGGACAGGGGGGATCCGGGAGCTGTTTTTT,CASKRTGGIRELFF
few,-,TRBV5-1,TRBJ2-1,TGCGCCAGCAGCTTGGTTGCAGACTCCTACAATGAGCAGTTCTTC,CASSLVADSYNEQFF
once,-,TRBV30,TRBJ1-2,TGTGCCTGGAGTTCACCAACGGGACTGCTTAACTATGGCTACACCTTC,CAWSSPTGLLNYGYTF
-,-,TRBV19,TRBJ1-5,TGTGCCAGTAGTATTGGGAGGGCCATCCTGAGTGGCAATCAGCCCCAGCATTTT,CASSIGRAILSGNQPQHF
-,TRBD1,TRBV4-2,TRBJ1-5,TGTGCCAGCAGCGACCCAGGGGGGAGCAATCAGCCCCAGCATTTT,CASSDPGGSNQPQHF
-,-,TRBV18,TRBJ2-1,TGTGCCAGCTCACCGCGGGTTGTCAGGGGATACAATGAGCAGTTCTTC,CASSPRVVRGYNEQFF
-,-,TRBV18,TRBJ1-2,TGTGCCAGCTCACCAAGGACGGCGAACTATGGCTACACCTTC,CASSPRTANYGYTF
-,-,TRBV6-1,TRBJ2-1,TGTGCCAGCAGTGGTACGTTCGCTAGCTCCTACAATGAGCAGTTCTTC,CASSGTFASSYNEQFF
-,TRBD2,TRBV28,TRBJ2-7,TGTGCCAGCAGGCGCCCCGGGAGGGGGGGGAACGAGCAGTACTTC,CASRRPGRGGNEQYF
-,-,TRBV28,TRBJ1-3,TGTGCCAGCACCTTAGCCTACAGGAGCTCTGGAAACACCATATATTTT,CASTLAYRSSGNTIYF